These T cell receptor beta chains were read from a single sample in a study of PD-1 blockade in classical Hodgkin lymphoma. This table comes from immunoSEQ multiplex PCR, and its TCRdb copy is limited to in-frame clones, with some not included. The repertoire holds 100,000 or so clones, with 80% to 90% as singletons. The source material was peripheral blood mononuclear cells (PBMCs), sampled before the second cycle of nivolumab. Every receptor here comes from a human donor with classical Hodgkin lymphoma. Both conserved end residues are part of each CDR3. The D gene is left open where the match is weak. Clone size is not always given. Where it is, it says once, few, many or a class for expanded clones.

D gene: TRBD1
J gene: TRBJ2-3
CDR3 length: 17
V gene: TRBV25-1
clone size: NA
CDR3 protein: CASSESTGEVGTDTQYF
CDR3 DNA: TGTGCCAGCAGTGAATCGACAGGGGAGGTAGGAACAGATACGCAGTATTTT

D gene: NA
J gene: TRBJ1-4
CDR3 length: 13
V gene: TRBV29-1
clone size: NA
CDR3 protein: CSVRGSPNEKLFF
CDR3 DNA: TGCAGCGTTCGGGGATCGCCCAATGAAAAACTGTTTTTT

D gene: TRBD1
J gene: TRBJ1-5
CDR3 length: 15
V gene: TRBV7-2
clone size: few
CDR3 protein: CASSFSQGENQPQHF
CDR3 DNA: TGTGCCAGCAGCTTTTCACAGGGGGAAAATCAGCCCCAGCATTTT

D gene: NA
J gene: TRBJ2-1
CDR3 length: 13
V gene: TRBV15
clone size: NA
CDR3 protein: CATSRMRANEQFF
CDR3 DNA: TGTGCCACCAGCAGAATGCGCGCGAATGAGCAGTTCTTC

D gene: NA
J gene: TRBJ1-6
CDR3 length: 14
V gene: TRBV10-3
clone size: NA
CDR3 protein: CAISKQDPNSPLHF
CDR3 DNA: TGTGCCATCAGTAAACAGGACCCGAATTCACCCCTCCACTTT

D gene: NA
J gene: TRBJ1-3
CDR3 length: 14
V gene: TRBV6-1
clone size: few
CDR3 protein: CASSESGDGNTIYF
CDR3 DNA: TGTGCCAGCAGTGAATCTGGGGATGGAAACACCATATATTTT

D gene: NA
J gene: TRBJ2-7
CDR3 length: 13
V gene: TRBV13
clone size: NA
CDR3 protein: CASSFSSRYEQYF
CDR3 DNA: TGTGCCAGCAGCTTCAGTTCCCGCTACGAGCAGTACTTC

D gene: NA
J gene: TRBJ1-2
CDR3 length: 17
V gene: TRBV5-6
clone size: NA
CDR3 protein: CASSLIRVRGSNYGYTF
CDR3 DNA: TGTGCCAGCAGCTTGATCCGAGTGAGGGGATCTAACTATGGCTACACCTTC

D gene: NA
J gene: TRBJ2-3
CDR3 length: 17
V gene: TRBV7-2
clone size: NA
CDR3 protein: CASSPEPGWSEGDTQYF
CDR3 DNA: TGTGCCAGCAGCCCAGAGCCGGGCTGGTCGGAGGGAGATACGCAGTATTTT

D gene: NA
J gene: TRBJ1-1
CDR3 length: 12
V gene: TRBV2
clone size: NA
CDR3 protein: CASSEAGLNDFF
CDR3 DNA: TGTGCCAGCAGTGAAGCGGGACTTAATGATTTCTTT

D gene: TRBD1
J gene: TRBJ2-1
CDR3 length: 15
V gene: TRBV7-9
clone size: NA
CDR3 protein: CASSRQGAGYNEQFF
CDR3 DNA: TGTGCCAGCAGCCGACAGGGTGCCGGCTACAATGAGCAGTTCTTC

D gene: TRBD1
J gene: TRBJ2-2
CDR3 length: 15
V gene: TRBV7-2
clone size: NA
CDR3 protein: CASSRRDRGTGELFF
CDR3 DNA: TGTGCCAGCAGCCGCCGGGACAGGGGCACCGGGGAGCTGTTTTTT

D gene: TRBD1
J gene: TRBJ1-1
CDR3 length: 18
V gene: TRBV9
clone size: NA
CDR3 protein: CASSPSSGTGARTTEAFF
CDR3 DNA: TGTGCCAGCAGCCCTTCCTCCGGGACAGGGGCCCGGACGACTGAAGCTTTCTTT

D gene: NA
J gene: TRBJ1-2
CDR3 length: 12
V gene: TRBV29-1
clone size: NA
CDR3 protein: CSVAPGVDGYTF
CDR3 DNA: TGCAGCGTCGCTCCTGGGGTGGATGGCTACACCTTC

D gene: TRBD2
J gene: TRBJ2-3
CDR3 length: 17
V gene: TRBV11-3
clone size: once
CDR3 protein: CASSPRLAGDGKDTQYF
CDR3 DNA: TGTGCCAGCAGCCCAAGACTAGCGGGGGACGGGAAAGATACGCAGTATTTT

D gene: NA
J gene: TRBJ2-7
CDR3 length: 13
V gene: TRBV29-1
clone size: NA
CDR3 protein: CSVELTEDYEQYF
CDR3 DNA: TGCAGCGTTGAGTTGACAGAGGACTACGAGCAGTACTTC

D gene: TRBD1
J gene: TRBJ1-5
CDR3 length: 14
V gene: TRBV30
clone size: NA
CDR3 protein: CAWRETGRNQPQHF
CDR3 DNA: TGTGCCTGGAGGGAGACAGGGCGGAATCAGCCCCAGCATTTT

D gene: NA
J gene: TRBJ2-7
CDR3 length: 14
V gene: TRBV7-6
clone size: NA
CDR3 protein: CASSFLESSYEQYF
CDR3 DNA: TGTGCCAGCAGCTTTCTGGAGAGCTCCTACGAGCAGTACTTC

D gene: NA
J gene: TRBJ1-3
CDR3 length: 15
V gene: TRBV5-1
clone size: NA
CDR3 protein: CASSLAGNSGNTIYF
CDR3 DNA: TGCGCCAGCAGCTTGGCAGGTAACTCTGGAAACACCATATATTTT

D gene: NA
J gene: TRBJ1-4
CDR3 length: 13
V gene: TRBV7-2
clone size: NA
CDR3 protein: CASSFDKVGKLFF
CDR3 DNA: TGTGCCAGCAGCTTCGACAAGGTGGGAAAACTGTTTTTT

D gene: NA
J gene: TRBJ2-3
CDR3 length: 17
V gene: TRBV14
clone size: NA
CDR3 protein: CASSQGDPWVTPDTQYF
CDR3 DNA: TGTGCCAGCAGCCAAGGGGATCCCTGGGTGACCCCAGATACGCAGTATTTT

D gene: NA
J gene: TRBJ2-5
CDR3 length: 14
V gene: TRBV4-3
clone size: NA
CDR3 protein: CASSQIGVQETQYF
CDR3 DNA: TGCGCCAGCAGCCAAATAGGGGTCCAAGAGACCCAGTACTTC

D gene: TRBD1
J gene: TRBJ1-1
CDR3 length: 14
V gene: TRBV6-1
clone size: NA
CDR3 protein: CASSEVRTGSEAFF
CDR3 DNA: TGTGCCAGCAGTGAAGTCCGGACAGGTAGTGAAGCTTTCTTT

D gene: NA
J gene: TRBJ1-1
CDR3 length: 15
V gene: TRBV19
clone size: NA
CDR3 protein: CASIVGPGLNTEAFF
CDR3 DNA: TGTGCCAGTATCGTCGGTCCGGGTCTGAACACTGAAGCTTTCTTT

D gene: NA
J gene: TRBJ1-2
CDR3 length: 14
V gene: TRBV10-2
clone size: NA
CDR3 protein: CASSEWMGSYGYTF
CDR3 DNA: TGCGCCAGCAGCGAATGGATGGGATCCTATGGCTACACCTTC

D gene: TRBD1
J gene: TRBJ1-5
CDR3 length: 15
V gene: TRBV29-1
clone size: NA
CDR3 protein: CSVSQQGNSNQPQHF
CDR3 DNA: TGCAGCGTCTCCCAACAGGGGAATAGCAATCAGCCCCAGCATTTT

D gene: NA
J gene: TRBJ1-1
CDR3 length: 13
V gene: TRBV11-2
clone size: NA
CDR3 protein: CASSSPWGAEAFF
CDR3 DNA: TGTGCCAGCAGCTCGCCCTGGGGAGCTGAAGCTTTCTTT

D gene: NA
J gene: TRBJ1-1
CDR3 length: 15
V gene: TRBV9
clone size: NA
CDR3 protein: CASSAFPDTITEAFF
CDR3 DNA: TGTGCCAGCAGCGCATTCCCGGACACAATCACTGAAGCTTTCTTT

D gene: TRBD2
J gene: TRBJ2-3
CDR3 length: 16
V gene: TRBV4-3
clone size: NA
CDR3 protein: CASSPPAGGLTDTQYF
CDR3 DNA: TGCGCCAGCAGCCCCCCAGCGGGGGGGTTAACAGATACGCAGTATTTT

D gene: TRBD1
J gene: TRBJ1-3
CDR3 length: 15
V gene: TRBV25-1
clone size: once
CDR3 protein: CASSETGFSGNTIYF
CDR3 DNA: TGTGCCAGCAGTGAGACAGGGTTCTCTGGAAACACCATATATTTT

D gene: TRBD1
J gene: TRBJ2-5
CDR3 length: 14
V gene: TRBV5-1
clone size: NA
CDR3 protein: CASSTRQGWETQYF
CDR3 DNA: TGCGCCAGCAGCACGAGACAGGGATGGGAGACCCAGTACTTC

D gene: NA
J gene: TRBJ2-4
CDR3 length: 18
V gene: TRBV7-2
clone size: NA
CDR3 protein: CASSPRVLDRIAKNIQYF
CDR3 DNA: TGTGCCAGCAGCCCCAGGGTCCTAGACAGGATAGCCAAAAACATTCAGTACTTC

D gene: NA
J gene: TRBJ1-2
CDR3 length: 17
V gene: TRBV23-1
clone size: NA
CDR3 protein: CASSLGTTSGFNYGYTF
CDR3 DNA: TGCGCCAGCAGTCTGGGGACAACCTCGGGGTTTAACTATGGCTACACCTTC

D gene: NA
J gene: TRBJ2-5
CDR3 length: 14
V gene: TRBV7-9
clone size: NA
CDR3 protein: CASSLPRGRETQYF
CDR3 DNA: TGTGCCAGCAGCTTACCCAGGGGGAGGGAGACCCAGTACTTC

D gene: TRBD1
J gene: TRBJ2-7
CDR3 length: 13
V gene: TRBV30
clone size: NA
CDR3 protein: CAGRTGGSYEQYF
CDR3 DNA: TGTGCCGGCAGGACAGGGGGCTCCTACGAGCAGTACTTC

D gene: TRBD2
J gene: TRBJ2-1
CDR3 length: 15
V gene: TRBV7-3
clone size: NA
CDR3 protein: CASSSTSGGYNEQFF
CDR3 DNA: TGTGCCAGCAGCTCGACTAGCGGGGGGTACAATGAGCAGTTCTTC

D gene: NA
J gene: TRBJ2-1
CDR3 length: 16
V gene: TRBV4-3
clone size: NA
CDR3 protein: CASSQDGAGPYNEQFF
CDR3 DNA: TGCGCCAGCAGCCAAGATGGGGCGGGACCTTACAATGAGCAGTTCTTC

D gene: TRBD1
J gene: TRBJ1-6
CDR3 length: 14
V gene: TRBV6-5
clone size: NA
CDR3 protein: CASSPDRGNSPLHF
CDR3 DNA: TGTGCCAGCAGCCCGGACAGGGGGAATTCACCCCTCCACTTT

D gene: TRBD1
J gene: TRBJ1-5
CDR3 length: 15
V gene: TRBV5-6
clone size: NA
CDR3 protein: CASKRGSRGHQPQHF
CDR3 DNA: TGTGCCAGCAAAAGAGGGAGCAGGGGGCATCAGCCCCAGCATTTT

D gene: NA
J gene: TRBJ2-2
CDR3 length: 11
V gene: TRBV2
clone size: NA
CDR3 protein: CASTGAGELFF
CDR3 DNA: TGTGCCAGCACAGGGGCCGGGGAGCTGTTTTTT

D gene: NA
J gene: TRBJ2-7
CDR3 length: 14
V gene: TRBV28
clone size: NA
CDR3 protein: CASSSGGVSIEQYF
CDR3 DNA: TGTGCCAGCAGTTCAGGAGGGGTCTCGATCGAGCAGTACTTC

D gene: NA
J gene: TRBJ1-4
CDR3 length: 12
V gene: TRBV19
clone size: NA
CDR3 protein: CASNPGSEKLFF
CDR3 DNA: TGTGCCAGTAACCCAGGGAGTGAAAAACTGTTTTTT

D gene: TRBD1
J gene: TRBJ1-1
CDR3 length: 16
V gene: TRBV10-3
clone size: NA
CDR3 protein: CAISKGDRGRGTEAFF
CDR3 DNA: TGTGCCATCAGCAAAGGGGACAGGGGGCGAGGCACTGAAGCTTTCTTT

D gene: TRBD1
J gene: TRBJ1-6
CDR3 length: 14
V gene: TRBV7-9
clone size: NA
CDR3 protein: CASSFGQGNSPLHF
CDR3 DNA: TGTGCCAGCAGCTTCGGACAGGGTAATTCACCCCTCCACTTT

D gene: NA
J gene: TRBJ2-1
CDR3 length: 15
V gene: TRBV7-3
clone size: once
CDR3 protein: CASSLTLASYNEQFF
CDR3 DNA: TGTGCCAGCAGCTTAACACTAGCCTCCTACAATGAGCAGTTCTTC

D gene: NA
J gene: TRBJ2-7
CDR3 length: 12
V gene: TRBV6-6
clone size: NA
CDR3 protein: CASSYSRTEQYF
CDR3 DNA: TGTGCCAGCAGTTACTCACGGACGGAGCAGTACTTC

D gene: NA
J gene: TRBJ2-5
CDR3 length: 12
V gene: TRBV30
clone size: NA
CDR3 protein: CAWSTSRETQYF
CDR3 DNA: TGTGCCTGGAGTACCAGCCGGGAGACCCAGTACTTC

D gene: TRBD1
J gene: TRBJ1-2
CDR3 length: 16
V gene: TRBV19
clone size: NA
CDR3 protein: CASSIMTGGVSYGYTF
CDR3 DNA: TGTGCCAGTAGTATTATGACAGGGGGCGTTTCCTATGGCTACACCTTC

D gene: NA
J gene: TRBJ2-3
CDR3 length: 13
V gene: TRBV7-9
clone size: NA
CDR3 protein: CASREGGTDTQYF
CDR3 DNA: TGTGCCAGCAGGGAAGGAGGGACAGATACGCAGTATTTT

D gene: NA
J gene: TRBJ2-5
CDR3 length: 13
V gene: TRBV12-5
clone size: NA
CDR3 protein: CASGPRSGETQYF
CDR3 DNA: TGTGCTAGTGGCCCGAGGTCTGGGGAGACCCAGTACTTC

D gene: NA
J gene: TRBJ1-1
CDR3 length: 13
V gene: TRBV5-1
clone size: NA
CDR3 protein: CASSLEWNTEAFF
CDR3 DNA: TGCGCCAGCAGCTTGGAGTGGAACACTGAAGCTTTCTTT

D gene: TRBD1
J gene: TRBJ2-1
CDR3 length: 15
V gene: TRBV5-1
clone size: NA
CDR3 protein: CASSPGDSSYNEQFF
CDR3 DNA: TGCGCCAGCAGCCCCGGGGACAGCTCCTACAATGAGCAGTTCTTC

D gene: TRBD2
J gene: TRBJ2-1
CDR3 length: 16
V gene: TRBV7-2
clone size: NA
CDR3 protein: CASSIGTSGGTNEQFF
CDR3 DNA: TGTGCCAGCAGCATCGGGACTAGCGGGGGGACAAATGAGCAGTTCTTC

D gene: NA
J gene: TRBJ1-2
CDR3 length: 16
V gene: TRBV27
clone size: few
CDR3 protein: CASSPQDSWGSYGYTF
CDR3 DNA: TGTGCCAGCAGTCCTCAAGACAGCTGGGGATCCTATGGCTACACCTTC

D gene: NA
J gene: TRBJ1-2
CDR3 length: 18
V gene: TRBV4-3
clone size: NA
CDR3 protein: CASSQDGQGGEYDYGYTF
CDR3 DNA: TGCGCCAGCAGCCAAGACGGGCAGGGAGGGGAGTACGACTATGGCTACACCTTC

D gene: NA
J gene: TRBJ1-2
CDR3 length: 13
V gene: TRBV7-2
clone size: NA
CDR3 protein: CASSFRKNYGYTF
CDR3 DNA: TGTGCCAGCAGCTTCAGGAAAAACTATGGCTACACCTTC

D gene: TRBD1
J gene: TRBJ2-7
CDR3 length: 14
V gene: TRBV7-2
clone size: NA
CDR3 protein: CASSSWDSSYEQYF
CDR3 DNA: TGTGCCAGCAGCTCCTGGGACAGCTCCTACGAGCAGTACTTC

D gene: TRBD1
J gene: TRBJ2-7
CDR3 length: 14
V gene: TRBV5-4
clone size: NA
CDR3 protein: CASSGDRGIYEQYF
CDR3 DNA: TGTGCCAGCAGCGGGGACAGGGGGATCTACGAGCAGTACTTC

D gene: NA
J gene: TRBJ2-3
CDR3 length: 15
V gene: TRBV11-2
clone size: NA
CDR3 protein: CASSSLAGATDTQYF
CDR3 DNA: TGTGCCAGCAGCTCCCTGGCGGGGGCCACAGATACGCAGTATTTT

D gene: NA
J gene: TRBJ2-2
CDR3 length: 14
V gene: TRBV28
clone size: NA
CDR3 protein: CASSSTGRTGELFF
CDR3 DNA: TGTGCCAGCAGTTCAACGGGACGGACCGGGGAGCTGTTTTTT